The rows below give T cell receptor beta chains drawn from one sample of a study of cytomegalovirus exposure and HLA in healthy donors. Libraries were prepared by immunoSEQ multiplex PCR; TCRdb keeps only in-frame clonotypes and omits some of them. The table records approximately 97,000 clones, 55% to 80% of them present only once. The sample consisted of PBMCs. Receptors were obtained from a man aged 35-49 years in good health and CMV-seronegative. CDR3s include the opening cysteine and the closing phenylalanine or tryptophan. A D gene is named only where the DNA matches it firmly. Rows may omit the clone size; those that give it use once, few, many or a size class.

CASSLSRWWEGDTNTGELFF,TGTGCCAGCAGCTTATCTCGGTGGTGGGAGGGTGACACGAACACCGGGGAGCTGTTTTTT,TRBD2,TRBJ2-2,few,TRBV13
CASSTRQGATGELFF,TGTGCCAGCAGTACCCGACAGGGGGCAACCGGGGAGCTGTTTTTT,TRBD1,TRBJ2-2,-,TRBV6-5
CASSLALKMGGRFYGYTF,TGTGCCAGCAGCTTGGCCTTAAAGATGGGAGGGCGGTTTTATGGCTACACCTTC,-,TRBJ1-2,-,TRBV5-6
CASSRRRDRGRKGMGEQYF,TGTGCCAGCAGCCGCCGTCGGGACAGGGGGCGGAAGGGGATGGGCGAGCAGTACTTC,TRBD1,TRBJ2-7,-,TRBV5-6
CASSPEGEGYTF,TGCGCCAGCAGCCCCGAGGGGGAGGGCTACACCTTC,-,TRBJ1-2,once,TRBV5-1
CASSPPSGMETQYF,TGTGCCAGCTCACCACCGTCCGGGATGGAGACCCAGTACTTC,-,TRBJ2-5,-,TRBV18
CASREQTGPHQPQHF,TGTGCCAGCAGGGAACAAACAGGGCCCCATCAGCCCCAGCATTTT,-,TRBJ1-5,few,TRBV2
CASSYTGGDDNEQFF,TGTGCCAGCAGCTATACAGGGGGCGACGACAATGAGCAGTTCTTC,TRBD1,TRBJ2-1,-,TRBV5-6
CASSPRRAELAGGYNEQFF,TGTGCCAGCAGCCCTCGTAGAGCAGAACTAGCGGGGGGGTACAATGAGCAGTTCTTC,TRBD2,TRBJ2-1,-,TRBV4-2
CASSRQGTVGETQYF,TGTGCCAGCAGTCGGCAGGGGACGGTAGGAGAGACCCAGTACTTC,-,TRBJ2-5,-,TRBV6-1
CASSRQSSPLHF,TGTGCCAGCAGCCGACAGAGTTCACCCCTCCACTTT,-,TRBJ1-6,-,TRBV5-4
CASSPWGGAEAFF,TGTGCCAGCAGCCCCTGGGGGGGGGCTGAAGCTTTCTTT,-,TRBJ1-1,-,TRBV9
CASSQDLTGGEADTQYF,TGTGCCAGCAGCCAAGACCTGACAGGGGGCGAGGCAGATACGCAGTATTTT,TRBD1,TRBJ2-3,-,TRBV4-2
CASSRVGGVIGTDTQYF,TGTGCCAGCAGTCGTGTGGGGGGGGTCATCGGCACAGATACGCAGTATTTT,TRBD2,TRBJ2-3,-,TRBV2
CASSPGTGNTQYF,TGTGCCAGCAGCCCAGGAACAGGGAATACGCAGTATTTT,-,TRBJ2-3,-,TRBV7-3